The 7 T cell receptor beta chains reported below all come from one sample, sequenced in a study of blood T cell dynamics during melanoma immunotherapy. The study's findings and limits: Among sorted CD8+ subsets, immune-effector cells had the highest clonality and cell-free DNA similarity.

TCRdb's table, derived via immunoSEQ multiplex PCR, lists solely in-frame clones and lacks some. The sample lists around 1,500 clones; around 73% were seen once. Their specific antigens are unknown. Regarding time point: pre-treatment baseline. TIE cells were CD3+ CD4- CD8+ CD45RA- CD45RO-high CD27- CCR7- memory T cells. Sequencing was performed on CD8+ T cells from blood, taken from a patient treated with checkpoint blockade. Source of these receptors: a human donor with melanoma.

This clone was found a few times. The J gene is TRBJ2-6, the V gene TRBV5-4; D gene uncertain. There are 17 residues in the CDR3. Trimming took 0 bases from V and 0 from J, leaving 10 bases between them. CDR1 SGHNT and CDR2 YYREEE come from the germline V gene (reference sequence). Written as DNA, the CDR3 is TGTGCCAGCAGCTTGGATTCCGAAGGCTCTGGGGCCAACGTCCTGACTTTC. Encoded protein: CASSLDSEGSGANVLTF.

This clone was counted only a few times. The chain is built from TRBV7-9 and TRBJ1-2; 7 bases line up with TRBD1. Trimming cost V 1 base and J 4 bases; bases outside gene matches: 3. CDR1 is SEHNR and CDR2 is FQNEAQ in the germline V gene (reference sequence). The CDR3 consists of 14 residues. The CDR3: CASSLEGTAYGYTF. The CDR3 coding sequence is TGTGCCAGCAGCTTAGAAGGGACAGCCTATGGCTACACCTTC.

The chain employs TRBV13 and TRBJ1-2; TRBD1 aligns across 10 bases. Germline values: CDR1 PRHDT, CDR2 FYEKMQ (reference sequence). CDR3 length equals 19 residues. Germline trimming cut 0 bases from V and 3 bases from J; bases unmatched to any gene: 13. The CDR3 reads CASSLGVPGQGRVDYGYTF. The CDR3 DNA is TGTGCCAGCAGCTTAGGTGTCCCGGGACAGGGGAGAGTCGACTATGGCTACACCTTC.

This clone has only a few counts. This chain links TRBV14 with TRBJ2-7, with D perhaps TRBD2 (6 bases). Germline CDR1 is SGHDN and CDR2 is FVKESK. The CDR3 extends over 15 amino acids. V lost 5 bases and J lost 3, with 17 bases in between. The CDR3 loop is CASSGGLSPVYEQYF. CDR3 nucleotides: TGTGCCAGCAGCGGGGGACTTAGCCCGGTCTACGAGCAGTACTTC.

CDR3 bases: TGTGCCAGCAGCGTAGATGGGGACAGTGAAGCTTTCTTT. Translated, it gives CASSVDGDSEAFF. The rearrangement uses TRBV9 and TRBJ1-1, with 7 nucleotides matching TRBD1. Per germline, CDR1 SGDLS and CDR2 YYNGEE. Trimming cost V 0 bases and J 7 bases; bases outside gene matches: 3. There are 13 residues in the CDR3.

The chain carries TRBV5-4 and TRBJ2-4; TRBD2 agrees at 8 bases. The germline V gene has CDR1 SGHNT and CDR2 YYREEE (reference sequence). With 0 bases clipped from V and 3 bases from J, the junction kept 5 bases outside the gene matches. The CDR3 contains 16 residues. CDR3 amino acids: CASSLGASGFKNIQYF. The CDR3 coding sequence is TGTGCCAGCAGCTTGGGCGCTAGCGGGTTCAAAAACATTCAGTACTTC.

The gene calls are TRBV19 and TRBJ2-1, with a weak D call TRBD1 (5 bases). V lost 6 bases and J 3 bases, leaving 9 bases between the germline ends. The CDR3 sequence is 13 residues long. Germline lookup yields CDR1 LNHDA and CDR2 SQIVND (reference sequence). In DNA, the CDR3 is TGTGCCAGTAGCAGAGACAGCTACAATGAGCAGTTCTTC. Encoded protein: CASSRDSYNEQFF.